This passage covers 20 T cell receptor beta chains from one sample sequenced in a study of immune reconstitution after stem cell transplant in scleroderma. One entry per CDR3 protein results from TCRdb running MiXCR on the RT-PCR reads. The repertoire holds under 5,000 distinct CDR3 sequences, approximately 8.5% seen once, with 4% to 5% in the top ten. This material was collected before or after autologous hematopoietic stem cell transplantation (not recorded which). All receptors come from a male donor with systemic sclerosis.

This clonotype was counted between two and nine times. This chain joins TRBV20-1 and TRBJ2-5; perhaps TRBD1 as D (5 bases). The CDR3 is made up of 13 amino acids. Germline values: CDR1 DFQATT, CDR2 SNEGSKA (reference sequence). V was cut by 5 bases and J by 1 base, with 11 bases left in between. Here the CDR3 reads CSAWTTAQETQYF. Here the CDR3 DNA reads TGCAGTGCTTGGACGACAGCCCAAGAGACCCAGTACTTC.

This clonotype is large (0.1 to 1%) within its sample. This sequence joins TRBV7-2 and TRBJ1-1; no reliable D call. The CDR3 extends over 13 amino acids. V lost 5 bases, J lost 5 bases, and 12 bases lay in between. From germline, CDR1 is SGHTA and CDR2 FQGNSA. For the CDR3, the DNA is TGTGCCAGCAGCCCATCGGTGGCAACTGAAGCTTTCTTT. Amino acid sequence: CASSPSVATEAFF.

This clonotype was seen a handful of times. This chain links TRBV29-1 with TRBJ2-7; tentatively, D is TRBD1 or TRBD2 (7 bases each). V was clipped by 4 bases and J by 4 bases, with 17 bases between them. The germline V gene has CDR1 SQVTM and CDR2 ANQGSEA. This CDR3 region has 14 residues. The CDR3: CSVADPRGGYEQYF. The CDR3 DNA reads as TGCAGCGTTGCTGATCCCAGGGGGGGGTACGAGCAGTACTTC.

This clonotype is classed as medium-sized. The rearrangement joins TRBV6-5 to TRBJ2-7; a possible D gene is TRBD2 (5 bases). The CDR3 has 14 amino acids. Per germline, CDR1 MNHEY and CDR2 SVGAGI. Trimming stripped 11 bases from V and 2 bases from J, with 19 bases between. The CDR3 loop reads CASRQGAETYEQYF. The CDR3 nucleotides read TGTGCCTCACGACAAGGAGCGGAAACCTACGAGCAGTACTTC.

By share of the sample, this clonotype is large (0.1 to 1%). The chain is built from TRBV6-1 and TRBJ2-2; D remains ambiguous. CDR3 size: 11 residues. V gave up 8 bases and J gave up 6 bases, with 7 bases separating them. Germline assignment: CDR1 MNHNS and CDR2 SASEGT. The CDR3 spells CASPSAGELFF. The CDR3 nucleotides are TGTGCCAGCCCCTCGGCCGGGGAGCTGTTTTTT.

This clonotype was seen only a few times. The chain carries TRBV7-2 and TRBJ2-1; D perhaps matches TRBD2 (6 bases). This CDR3 comprises 15 residues. The V end was cut by 2 bases, the J end by 4 bases, with 12 bases between. Germline V gives CDR1 SGHTA, CDR2 FQGNSA. CDR3 loop: CASSLRDSIYNEQFF. The CDR3 bases are TGTGCCAGCAGCTTACGGGACTCCATATACAATGAGCAGTTCTTC. The complete variable domain, with remaining parts taken from reference TRBV7-2 and TRBJ2-1, reads GAGVSQSPSNKVTEKGKDVELRCDPISGHTALYWYRQSLGQGLEFLIYFQGNSAPDKSGLPSDRFSAERTGGSVSTLTIQRTQQEDSAVYLCASSLRDSIYNEQFFGPGTRLTVL.

The chain combines TRBV20-1 with TRBJ2-7, with a weak D call TRBD2 (6 bases). CDR3 length: 14 residues. The ends were cut back, 3 bases at V and 0 bases at J, with 12 bases in the middle. Germline CDR1 reads DFQATT; CDR2 reads SNEGSKA (reference sequence). The CDR3 sequence: CSASLAGPSYEQYF. In DNA form, the CDR3 reads TGCAGTGCTAGTTTGGCGGGGCCCTCCTACGAGCAGTACTTC.

The genes are TRBV13 and TRBJ2-7; D may be TRBD2 (6 bases). The CDR3 is made up of 14 amino acids. Germline V gene lookup returns CDR1 PRHDT and CDR2 FYEKMQ (reference sequence). V gave up 2 bases and J gave up 2 bases, with 10 bases separating them. The CDR3 nucleotides read TGTGCCAGCAGCTTACGGGACTGGGCCTACGAGCAGTACTTC. Residues: CASSLRDWAYEQYF.

V and J are TRBV5-1 and TRBJ2-2, with 10 positions matching TRBD2. The CDR3 consists of 15 residues. V was clipped by 2 bases and J by 6 bases; unmatched bases: 4. Germline V gene sequence: CDR1 SGHRS, CDR2 YFSETQ. This CDR3 is CASSLASGSSGELFF. The DNA for the CDR3 is TGCGCCAGCAGCTTAGCTAGCGGGAGCTCCGGGGAGCTGTTTTTT.

This clonotype has a handful of counts. This chain joins TRBV29-1 and TRBJ1-4; D is undetermined. Germline V lookup: CDR1 SQVTM, CDR2 ANQGSEA. The CDR3 extends over 13 amino acids. Trimming took off 7 bases at V and 4 bases at J, with 13 bases between the two ends. The CDR3 nucleotides read TGCAGCGGTATGACACAAGATAATGAAAAACTGTTTTTT. This codes for CSGMTQDNEKLFF.

This clonotype was detected only a few times. J is TRBJ1-5 and V is TRBV5-6; weak D call: TRBD1 (6 bases). Trimming removed 4 bases at V and 6 bases at J, with 14 bases between. The germline V gene encodes CDR1 SGHDT and CDR2 YYEEEE. CDR3 length: 14 residues. For the CDR3, the DNA is TGTGCCAGCAGCCGCGAGGGGGGGAGTCAGCCCCAGCATTTT. Translated: CASSREGGSQPQHF.

The V and J genes are TRBV6-2 or TRBV6-3 and TRBJ2-3, with 8 bases lining up with TRBD2. The germline gives CDR1 MNHEY, CDR2 SVGEGT. Losses at the gene ends were 0 bases for V and 7 bases for J; bases not matched to a gene: 6. The CDR3 length is 15 residues. CDR3 amino acids: CASSYSGLGLNTQYF. The DNA of the CDR3 is TGTGCCAGCAGTTACTCGGGACTAGGATTAAATACGCAGTATTTT.

This clonotype has just a few counts. The gene calls are TRBV29-1 and TRBJ2-1; 7 bases map to TRBD1. Per the germline V gene, CDR1 is SQVTM and CDR2 is ANQGSEA. The CDR3 consists of 14 residues. Trimming removed 7 bases from V and 0 bases from J; junction bases left unmatched: 6. For the CDR3, the DNA is TGCAGCGCCCGGGACAGAAGCTCCTACAATGAGCAGTTCTTC. Translating gives CSARDRSSYNEQFF.

This clonotype was seen a handful of times. This chain uses TRBV14 with TRBJ2-3; 11 bases are a match to TRBD2. Germline V gene data show CDR1 as SGHDN and CDR2 as FVKESK. The CDR3 has 15 amino acids. The J segment lost 5 bases and the V segment lost 6 bases, leaving 7 bases of the junction unmatched. The CDR3 DNA reads TGTGCCAGCAGTCAATACGGGACTAGCGGAGATACGCAGTATTTT. Protein product: CASSQYGTSGDTQYF.

This clonotype was detected only a few times. The gene calls are TRBV27 and TRBJ1-5; 7 bases line up with TRBD1. The CDR3 length is 15 residues. V lost 6 bases, J lost 3 bases, and 8 bases stayed unmatched. CDR1 is MNHEY and CDR2 is SMNVEV in the germline V gene (reference sequence). The CDR3 spells CASRGGQLLNQPQHF. The CDR3 DNA is TGTGCCAGCAGGGGGGGACAGCTACTCAATCAGCCCCAGCATTTT.

The DNA of the CDR3 is TGTGCCAGCAGTCTGAACAGAGGAACCCCAGAAATATACTCTGGGGCCAACGTCCTGACTTTC. It codes for CASSLNRGTPEIYSGANVLTF. This rearrangement joins TRBV12-3 or TRBV12-4 to TRBJ2-6, with D uncertain. Deletions cut 5 bases from V and 0 bases from J, with 26 bases between. The CDR3 is 21 residues long.

The chain carries TRBV20-1 and TRBJ1-5; D might be TRBD1 (5 bases). In germline, CDR1 is DFQATT, CDR2 SNEGSKA (reference sequence). Deletions cut 0 bases from V and 0 bases from J, with 9 bases between. This CDR3 region has 15 residues. The CDR3, as DNA: TGCAGTGCTAGAGATCAGGGCGGTAGCAATCAGCCCCAGCATTTT. Its translation is CSARDQGGSNQPQHF.

This clonotype came up a few times. The V gene is TRBV7-9, the J gene TRBJ2-7; D possibly corresponds to TRBD2 (5 bases). Trimming left V 5 bases short and J 3 bases short, with 14 bases between. This CDR3 is 14 amino acids long. Germline V gene lookup returns CDR1 SEHNR and CDR2 FQNEAQ (reference sequence). DNA of the CDR3: TGTGCCAGCAGCCCGGCCGAGACTATCTACGAGCAGTACTTC. This codes for CASSPAETIYEQYF.

This clonotype is medium-sized. The V call is TRBV7-2, the J call TRBJ1-2; D remains unclear. The CDR3 spans 15 residues. Looked up from germline, CDR1 is SGHTA and CDR2 is FQGNSA. The V end was cut by 2 bases, the J end by 2 bases, with 12 bases between. CDR3 loop: CASSLKGSPNYGYTF. CDR3 nucleotides: TGTGCCAGCAGCTTAAAAGGGAGCCCCAACTATGGCTACACCTTC.

The CDR3 region has the DNA TGCAGCGCCTCGGAGAACACTGAAGCTTTCTTT. This sequence encodes CSASENTEAFF. J is TRBJ1-1 and V is TRBV29-1; D remains ambiguous. Germline CDR1 and CDR2: SQVTM and ANQGSEA. The CDR3 is 11 amino acids. V dropped 7 bases and J dropped 1 base, with 7 bases sitting between them.